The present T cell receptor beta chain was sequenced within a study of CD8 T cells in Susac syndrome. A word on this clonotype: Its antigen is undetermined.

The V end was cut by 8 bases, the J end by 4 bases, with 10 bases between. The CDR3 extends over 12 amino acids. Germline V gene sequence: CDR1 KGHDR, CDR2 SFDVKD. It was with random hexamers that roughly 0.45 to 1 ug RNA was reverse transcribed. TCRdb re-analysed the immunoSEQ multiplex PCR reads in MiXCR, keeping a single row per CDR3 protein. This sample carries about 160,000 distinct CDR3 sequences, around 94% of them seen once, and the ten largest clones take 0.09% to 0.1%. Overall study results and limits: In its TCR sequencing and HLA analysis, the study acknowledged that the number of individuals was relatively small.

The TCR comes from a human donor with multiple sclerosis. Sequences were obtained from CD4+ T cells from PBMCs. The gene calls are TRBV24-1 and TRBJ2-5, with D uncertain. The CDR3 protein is CATIIWGETQYF. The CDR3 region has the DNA TGTGCCACCATCATCTGGGGAGAGACCCAGTACTTC.